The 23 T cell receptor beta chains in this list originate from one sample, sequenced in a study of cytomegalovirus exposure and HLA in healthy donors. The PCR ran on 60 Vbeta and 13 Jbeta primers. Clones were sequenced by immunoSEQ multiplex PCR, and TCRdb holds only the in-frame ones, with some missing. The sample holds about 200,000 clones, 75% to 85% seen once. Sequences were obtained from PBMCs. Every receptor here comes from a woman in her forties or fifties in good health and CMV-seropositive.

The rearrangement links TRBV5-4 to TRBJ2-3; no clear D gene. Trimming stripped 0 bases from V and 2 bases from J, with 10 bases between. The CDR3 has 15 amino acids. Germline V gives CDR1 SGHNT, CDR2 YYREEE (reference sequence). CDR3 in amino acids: CASSLGQAPTDTQYF. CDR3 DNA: TGTGCCAGCAGCTTGGGGCAGGCGCCCACAGATACGCAGTATTTT. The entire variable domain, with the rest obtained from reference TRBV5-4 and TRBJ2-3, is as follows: ETGVTQSPTHLIKTRGQQVTLRCSSQSGHNTVSWYQQALGQGPQFIFQYYREEENGRGNFPPRFSGLQFPNYSSELNVNALELDDSALYLCASSLGQAPTDTQYFGPGTRLTVL.

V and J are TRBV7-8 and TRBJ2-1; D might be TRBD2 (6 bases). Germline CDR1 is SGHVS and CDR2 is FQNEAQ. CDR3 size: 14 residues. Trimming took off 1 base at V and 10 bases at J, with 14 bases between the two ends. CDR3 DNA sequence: TGTGCCAGCAGCTTAGATTTAGGCCGGGGGGAGCAGTTCTTC. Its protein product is CASSLDLGRGEQFF.

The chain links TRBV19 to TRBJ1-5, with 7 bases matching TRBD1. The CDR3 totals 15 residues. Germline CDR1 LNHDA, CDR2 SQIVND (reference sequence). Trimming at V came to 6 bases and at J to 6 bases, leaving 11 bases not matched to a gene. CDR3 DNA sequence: TGTGCCAGTAGGATCGGGGGAGACAGGGCTCAGCCCCAGCATTTT. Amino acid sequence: CASRIGGDRAQPQHF.

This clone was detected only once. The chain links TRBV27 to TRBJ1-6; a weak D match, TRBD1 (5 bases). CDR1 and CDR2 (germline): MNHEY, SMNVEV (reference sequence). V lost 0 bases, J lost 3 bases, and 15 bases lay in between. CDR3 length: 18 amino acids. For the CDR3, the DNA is TGTGCCAGCAGTTTATCGTTCGGCAGGGCTAACTATAATTCACCCCTCCACTTT. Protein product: CASSLSFGRANYNSPLHF.

Here the CDR3 reads CASRSGGATDTQYF. The CDR3 DNA follows: TGTGCCAGCAGAAGCGGCGGGGCTACAGATACGCAGTATTTT. This chain joins TRBV28 and TRBJ2-3; tentative D call: TRBD2 (6 bases). V gave up 6 bases and J gave up 3 bases, with 13 bases separating them. The CDR3 is 14 amino acids. Germline values: CDR1 MDHEN, CDR2 SYDVKM.

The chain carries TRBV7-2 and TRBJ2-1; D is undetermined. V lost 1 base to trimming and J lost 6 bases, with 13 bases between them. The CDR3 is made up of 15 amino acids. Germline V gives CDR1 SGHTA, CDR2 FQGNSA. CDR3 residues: CASSLVSALSNEQFF. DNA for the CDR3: TGTGCCAGCAGCTTAGTATCTGCGTTGAGCAATGAGCAGTTCTTC.

The CDR3 loop is CASSFRLGASYNEQFF. CDR3 nucleotide sequence: TGTGCCAGCAGCTTTCGACTGGGAGCATCCTACAATGAGCAGTTCTTC. The chain recombines TRBV5-6 with TRBJ2-1; possible D gene TRBD2, 5 bases. The V end was cut by 2 bases, the J end by 1 base, with 13 bases between. Germline V gene data show CDR1 as SGHDT and CDR2 as YYEEEE. The CDR3 spans 16 residues.

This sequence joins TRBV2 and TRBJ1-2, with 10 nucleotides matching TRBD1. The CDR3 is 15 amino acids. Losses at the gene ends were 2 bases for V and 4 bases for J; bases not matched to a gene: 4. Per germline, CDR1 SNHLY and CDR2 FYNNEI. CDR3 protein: CASSEMTGGGYGYTF. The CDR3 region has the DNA TGTGCCAGCAGTGAAATGACAGGGGGCGGCTATGGCTACACCTTC.

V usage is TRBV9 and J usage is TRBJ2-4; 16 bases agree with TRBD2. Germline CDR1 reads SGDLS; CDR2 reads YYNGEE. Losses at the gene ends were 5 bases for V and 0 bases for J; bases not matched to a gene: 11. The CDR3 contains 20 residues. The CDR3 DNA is TGTGCCAGCAGTTTCCCCGGGACTAGCGGGAGGGCCTTAGCCAAAAACATTCAGTACTTC. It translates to CASSFPGTSGRALAKNIQYF.

The CDR3 coding sequence is TGCGCCAGCAGCTTGGGACAGGACACAGATACGCAGTATTTT. This codes for CASSLGQDTDTQYF. The V and J genes are TRBV5-1 and TRBJ2-3, with D maybe TRBD1 (6 bases). The germline V gene has CDR1 SGHRS and CDR2 YFSETQ. Between the trimmed V and J ends, which lost 0 bases and 2 bases, there was a span of 7 bases. The CDR3 extends over 14 amino acids.

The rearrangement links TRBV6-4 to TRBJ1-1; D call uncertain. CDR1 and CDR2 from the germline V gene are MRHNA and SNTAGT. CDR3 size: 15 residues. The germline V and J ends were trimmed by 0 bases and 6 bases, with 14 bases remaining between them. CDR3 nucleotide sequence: TGTGCCAGCAGTGACTCCGGGGAGACAAGGGCTGAAGCTTTCTTT. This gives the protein CASSDSGETRAEAFF.

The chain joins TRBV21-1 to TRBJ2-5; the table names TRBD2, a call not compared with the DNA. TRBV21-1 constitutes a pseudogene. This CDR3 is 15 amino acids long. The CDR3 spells CASIFYRDFQETQYF. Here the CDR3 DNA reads TGTGCCAGCATTTTCTACCGGGACTTTCAAGAGACCCAGTACTTC.

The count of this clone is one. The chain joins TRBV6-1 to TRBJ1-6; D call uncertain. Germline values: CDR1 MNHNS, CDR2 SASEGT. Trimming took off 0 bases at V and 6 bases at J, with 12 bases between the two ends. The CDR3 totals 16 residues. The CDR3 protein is CASSEATRRINSPLHF. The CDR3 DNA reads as TGTGCCAGCAGTGAAGCAACCCGGCGGATTAATTCACCCCTCCACTTT.

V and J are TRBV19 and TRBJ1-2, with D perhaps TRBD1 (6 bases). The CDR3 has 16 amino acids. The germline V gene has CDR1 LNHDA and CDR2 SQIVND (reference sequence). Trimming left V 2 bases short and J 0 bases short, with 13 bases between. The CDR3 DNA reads TGTGCCAGTAGTATAATCAGGGGAGAAGCTAACTATGGCTACACCTTC. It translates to CASSIIRGEANYGYTF.

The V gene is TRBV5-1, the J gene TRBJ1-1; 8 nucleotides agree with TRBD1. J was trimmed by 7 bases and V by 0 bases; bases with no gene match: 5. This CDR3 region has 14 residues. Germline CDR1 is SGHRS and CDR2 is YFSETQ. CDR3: CASSLGQGLNEAFF. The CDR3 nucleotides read TGCGCCAGCAGCTTGGGACAGGGGCTGAATGAAGCTTTCTTT.

The DNA of the CDR3 is TGTGCCAGCAGCTTAGCGGGACAAAGCTCTGGGGCCAACGTCCTGACTTTC. Translated: CASSLAGQSSGANVLTF. The chain employs TRBV7-9 and TRBJ2-6; the D gene is possibly TRBD1 (6 bases). The CDR3 covers 17 residues. Looked up from germline, CDR1 is SEHNR and CDR2 is FQNEAQ (reference sequence). Trimming stripped 0 bases from V and 0 bases from J, with 9 bases between.

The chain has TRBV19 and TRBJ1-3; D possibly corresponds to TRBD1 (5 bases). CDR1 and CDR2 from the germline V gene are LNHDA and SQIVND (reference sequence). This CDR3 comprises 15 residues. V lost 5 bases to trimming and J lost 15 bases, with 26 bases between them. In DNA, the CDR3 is TGTGCCAGTAGTGCGGGGACCGAAAATAGAGTTAGGAGATATTTT. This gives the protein CASSAGTENRVRRYF.

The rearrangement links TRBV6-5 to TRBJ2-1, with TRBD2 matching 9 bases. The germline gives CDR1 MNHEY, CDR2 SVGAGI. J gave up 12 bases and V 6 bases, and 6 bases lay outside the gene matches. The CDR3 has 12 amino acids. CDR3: CASSRVGLAQFF. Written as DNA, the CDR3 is TGTGCCAGCAGCCGTGTGGGACTAGCGCAGTTCTTC.

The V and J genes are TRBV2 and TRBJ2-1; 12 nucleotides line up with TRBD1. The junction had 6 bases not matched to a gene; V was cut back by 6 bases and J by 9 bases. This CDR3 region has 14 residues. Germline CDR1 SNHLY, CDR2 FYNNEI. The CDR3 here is CASRPGTGGLEQFF. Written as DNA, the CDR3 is TGTGCCAGCAGACCCGGGACAGGGGGCCTTGAGCAGTTCTTC.

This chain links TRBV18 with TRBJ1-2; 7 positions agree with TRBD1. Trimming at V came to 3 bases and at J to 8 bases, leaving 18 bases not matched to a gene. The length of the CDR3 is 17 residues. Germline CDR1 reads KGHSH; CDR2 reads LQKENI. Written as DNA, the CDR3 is TGTGCCAGCTCACCGATCGACCTAAGGGACAGTCGGCGGGGCTACACCTTC. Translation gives CASSPIDLRDSRRGYTF.

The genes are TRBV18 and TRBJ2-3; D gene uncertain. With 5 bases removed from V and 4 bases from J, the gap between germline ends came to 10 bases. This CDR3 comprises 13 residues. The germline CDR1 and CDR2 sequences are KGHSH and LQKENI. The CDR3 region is CASSTPSADTQYF. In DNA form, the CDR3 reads TGTGCCAGCTCAACTCCAAGTGCAGATACGCAGTATTTT.

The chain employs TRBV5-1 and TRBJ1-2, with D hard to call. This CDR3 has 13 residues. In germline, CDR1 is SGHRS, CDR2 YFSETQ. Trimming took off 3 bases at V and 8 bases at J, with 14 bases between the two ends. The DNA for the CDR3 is TGCGCCAGCAGCTCGAGAGGCCCTGAAGGCTACACCTTC. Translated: CASSSRGPEGYTF.

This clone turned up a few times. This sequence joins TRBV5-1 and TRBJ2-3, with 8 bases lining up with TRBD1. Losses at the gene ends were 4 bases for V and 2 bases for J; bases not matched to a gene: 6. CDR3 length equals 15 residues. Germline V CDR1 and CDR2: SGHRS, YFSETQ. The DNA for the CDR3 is TGCGCCAGCAGCCAGACAGGGGACCTCACAGATACGCAGTATTTT. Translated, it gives CASSQTGDLTDTQYF.